This TCR beta chain was found in a study of T-cell memory formation after mild COVID-19. The germline V and J ends were trimmed by 4 bases and 4 bases, with 16 bases remaining between them. Germline V gene sequence: CDR1 LGHNA, CDR2 YSLEER. This CDR3 has 16 residues. Amplification by 5'RACE using constant-segment primers produced TCR alpha and TCR beta cDNA libraries that carried sample barcodes and UMIs. MiXCR, run by TCRdb on the 5' RACE reads, gives a single entry per CDR3 protein. This table has about 320,000 distinct CDR3 sequences, roughly an eighth appearing once. The specimen sequenced was PBMCs or a T cell subset sorted from them (not recorded which). The clonotype originates from a man younger than 35 who had mild COVID-19 (a few samples of this study predate the infection). Cell type and time point are not known. The genes are TRBV4-3 and TRBJ2-2, with D possibly matching TRBD2 (6 bases). CDR3 residues: CASSPPHGGRTGELFF. DNA of the CDR3: TGCGCCAGCAGCCCCCCGCACGGGGGTCGCACCGGGGAGCTGTTTTTT.